A selection of T cell receptor beta chains follows, all from one sample in a study of OX40 agonist ivuxolimab in advanced cancers. TCRdb's copy holds only in-frame clones and misses some; the assay was immunoSEQ multiplex PCR. The repertoire holds roughly 15,000 clones, with more than 75% as singletons. The input for sequencing was CD4+ or CD8+ T cells sorted from blood, taken in a trial of the OX40 agonist ivuxolimab. The receptors were gathered from an adult with an advanced solid tumor such as melanoma, head and neck, liver or kidney cancer. The CDR3 runs from the conserved cysteine through the conserved F or W. The order of the fields is CDR3 DNA, CDR3 protein, J gene, clone size, D gene, V gene. D genes are given only for firm matches. Expanded clones are given a class, and other clones once, few, many or no size at all.

TGTGCCAGCAGCTCCCGGGACAGAAGCTATGGCTACACCTTC | CASSSRDRSYGYTF | TRBJ1-2 | . | TRBD1 | TRBV2
TGTGCCAGCAGTTTATCTGGCAGAGCCTCCTACGAGCAGTACTTC | CASSLSGRASYEQYF | TRBJ2-7 | . | . | TRBV27
TGTGCCAGCTGGGGCATGGGCAATCAGCCCCAGCATTTT | CASWGMGNQPQHF | TRBJ1-5 | . | . | TRBV27
TGTGCCAGCTCCCGCGCCTCCTCCGCAGAGACCCAGTACTTC | CASSRASSAETQYF | TRBJ2-5 | . | . | TRBV18
TGTGCCAGCAGCTTCACAGGGGCGACTGATACGGAGACCCAGTACTTC | CASSFTGATDTETQYF | TRBJ2-5 | . | TRBD1 | TRBV7-9
TGTGCCAGCAGTGGAAGAGCGAACACCGGGGAGCTGTTTTTT | CASSGRANTGELFF | TRBJ2-2 | . | . | TRBV6-4
TGTGCCAGTAGTTCAACCCCCGGACTAGCGGGGACCTACGAGCAGTACTTC | CASSSTPGLAGTYEQYF | TRBJ2-7 | . | TRBD2 | TRBV19
TGCGCCAGCAGCCAGCGCCTCGGACGGCTGAACACTGAAGCTTTCTTT | CASSQRLGRLNTEAFF | TRBJ1-1 | . | . | TRBV4-3
TGTGCCAGCGCGAGGGTGCCCGGGGAGCTGTTTTTT | CASARVPGELFF | TRBJ2-2 | . | . | TRBV9
TGTGCCAGCAGTGAAACACAGGGGGGCGCCTACGAGCAGTACTTC | CASSETQGGAYEQYF | TRBJ2-7 | . | TRBD1 | TRBV25-1
TGTGCCAGCAGCTTGCCGGAGGGCCTTAGGTATGAGCAGTTCTTC | CASSLPEGLRYEQFF | TRBJ2-1 | . | . | TRBV7-9
TGCGCCAGCAGCCAAGATGGCCAGACTCAGGATACGCAGTATTTT | CASSQDGQTQDTQYF | TRBJ2-3 | . | . | TRBV4-1
TGTGCCAGCAACGGTCCGGGACTTAGAACCGAAGATACGCAGTATTTT | CASNGPGLRTEDTQYF | TRBJ2-3 | once | . | TRBV2
TGTGCCAGCAGCACCTACAGGGGGAACGCCGGGGAGCTGTTTTTT | CASSTYRGNAGELFF | TRBJ2-2 | . | TRBD1 | TRBV7-2
TGTGCCAGCAGTTTATCCTTAGACATGATCACCGCAGATACGCAGTATTTT | CASSLSLDMITADTQYF | TRBJ2-3 | . | . | TRBV27
TGCGCCAGCAGCCAAGACCCCGACAGGGAATTAGCAACTAATGAAAAACTGTTTTTT | CASSQDPDRELATNEKLFF | TRBJ1-4 | . | TRBD1 | TRBV4-1
TGTGCCAGTAGTATAGCAGGGACAGGGCATGAAGCTTTCTTT | CASSIAGTGHEAFF | TRBJ1-1 | once | TRBD1 | TRBV19
TGTGCCAGCAGCTCAACCTACAATGAGCAGTTCTTC | CASSSTYNEQFF | TRBJ2-1 | . | . | TRBV7-9
TGTGCCAGCTGGCCCGGCGAGTCCAATGAGCAGTTCTTC | CASWPGESNEQFF | TRBJ2-1 | . | . | TRBV7-9
TGTGCCAGCAGTGAACCACTCAAGACAGGGACGAACACTGAAGCTTTCTTT | CASSEPLKTGTNTEAFF | TRBJ1-1 | . | TRBD1 | TRBV25-1
TGCGCCAGCAGCAACGGAGATACGCAGTATTTT | CASSNGDTQYF | TRBJ2-3 | . | . | TRBV5-1
TGTGCCAGCAGCAAAGTTCAGGGGGCTACGAATCAGCCCCAGCATTTT | CASSKVQGATNQPQHF | TRBJ1-5 | once | . | TRBV21-1
TGTGCCAGCAGCACCGGACTACGCACAGATACGCAGTATTTT | CASSTGLRTDTQYF | TRBJ2-3 | . | . | TRBV7-2
TGTGCCAGCAGCCCCGTCGGGACAGTGGCCTACAATGAGCAGTTCTTC | CASSPVGTVAYNEQFF | TRBJ2-1 | . | TRBD1 | TRBV7-9
TGTGCCAGCAGCTCCTGGGACACCCAGTCCTACAATGAGCAGTTCTTC | CASSSWDTQSYNEQFF | TRBJ2-1 | . | . | TRBV11-3
TGTGCCAGCAGCCCACTAGCGGGGGGGCAGGATGAGCAGTTCTTC | CASSPLAGGQDEQFF | TRBJ2-1 | . | TRBD2 | TRBV7-3
TGTGCCAGCAGCAGTCGACCGGACGGGAACACTGAAGCTTTCTTT | CASSSRPDGNTEAFF | TRBJ1-1 | . | . | TRBV11-2
TGTGCCAGCATGCTTGGGTCCCCTGGGGCCAACGTCCTGACTTTC | CASMLGSPGANVLTF | TRBJ2-6 | . | . | TRBV28
TGCGCCAGCAGCCCATCACACAGGGGAGAGAACACTGAAGCTTTCTTT | CASSPSHRGENTEAFF | TRBJ1-1 | . | TRBD1 | TRBV5-1
TGTGCCATCAGTGGACTAGCGGGAGACATGGAGACCCAGTACTTC | CAISGLAGDMETQYF | TRBJ2-5 | . | TRBD2 | TRBV10-3
TGTGCCAGCAGCCCACTGGGGGGGGCAACTAATGAAAAACTGTTTTTT | CASSPLGGATNEKLFF | TRBJ1-4 | . | . | TRBV7-9
TGTGCCAGCAGCTTAGGGGCCCACTACGAGCAGTACTTC | CASSLGAHYEQYF | TRBJ2-7 | once | . | TRBV7-2
TGTGCCAGTAGTAAGGAGGGAATCTCCTACGAGCAGTACTTC | CASSKEGISYEQYF | TRBJ2-7 | once | . | TRBV19
TGTGCCAGCCTGACGGGACAGGGGGCCGGTGGCACTGAAGCTTTCTTT | CASLTGQGAGGTEAFF | TRBJ1-1 | . | TRBD1 | TRBV2
TGTGCCAGCAGCTGGGAGAAATGGGAATACGAGCAGTACTTC | CASSWEKWEYEQYF | TRBJ2-7 | . | . | TRBV27
TGTGCCAGCAGCTCCGGGACAGGGCGGACCGGGGAGCTGTTTTTT | CASSSGTGRTGELFF | TRBJ2-2 | few | TRBD1 | TRBV6-5
TGTGCCAGCAGCCTGGTAGCGGGAGTTTATGAGACCCAGTACTTC | CASSLVAGVYETQYF | TRBJ2-5 | . | TRBD2 | TRBV7-3
TGTGCCAGCAGCCAAAGCTGGGGCTACGAGCAGTACTTC | CASSQSWGYEQYF | TRBJ2-7 | . | . | TRBV7-9
TGCAGCGTTGAAGGCCAGGGTTACGAGCAGTACTTC | CSVEGQGYEQYF | TRBJ2-7 | once | . | TRBV29-1
TGTGCCAGCAGCTTAGTAGGGCCCGGGGAGCTGTTTTTT | CASSLVGPGELFF | TRBJ2-2 | . | . | TRBV11-2
TGTGCCAGTCGCATCTACGAGCAGTACTTC | CASRIYEQYF | TRBJ2-7 | medium-sized | . | TRBV6-1
TGTGCCAGCAGTTTCCCCCTGGGAATCCAGTACTTC | CASSFPLGIQYF | TRBJ2-5 | . | . | TRBV28
TGTGCCAGCAGCCTGGGACAGGGCGACGAGCAGTACTTC | CASSLGQGDEQYF | TRBJ2-7 | . | TRBD1 | TRBV13
TGTGCCAGCAGGCCCCCGGGGTTGTACGAGCAGTACTTC | CASRPPGLYEQYF | TRBJ2-7 | once | . | TRBV6-1
TGTGCCAGCAGTTTATTAGACAGTACCAATGAGCAGTTCTTC | CASSLLDSTNEQFF | TRBJ2-1 | . | . | TRBV28